This entry describes one T cell receptor (beta chain). The sample belongs to a study of blood T cell repertoires in COVID-19. Whole-study context: Acute and convalescent COVID-19 samples came from the United States, Italy and Spain. T cells, B-cell-depleted T cells, or PBMCs provided the cDNA or gDNA that served as material.

CDR1 is MNHEY and CDR2 is SVGAGI in the germline V gene. The CDR3 runs 15 residues. Trimming cost V 7 bases and J 9 bases; bases outside gene matches: 10. Per the study methods: How many nucleated cells were present was estimated from reference gene primer amplification. Produced via immunoSEQ multiplex PCR; TCRdb's table is partial and in-frame only. V and J calls and clone size are as listed in that table; D and trimming were resolved from the DNA. The sample contains more than 95,000 clones, about 79% of which appear only once. The sequencing input was peripheral blood. The V call is TRBV6-5, the J call TRBJ1-6, with 9 bases that match TRBD1. The source is a man between 40 and 49 years old with active or convalescent COVID-19. As DNA, the CDR3 is TGTGCCAGCACTTCCGGACAGGGGTTAGCTTCACCCCTCCACTTT. Translated: CASTSGQGLASPLHF.